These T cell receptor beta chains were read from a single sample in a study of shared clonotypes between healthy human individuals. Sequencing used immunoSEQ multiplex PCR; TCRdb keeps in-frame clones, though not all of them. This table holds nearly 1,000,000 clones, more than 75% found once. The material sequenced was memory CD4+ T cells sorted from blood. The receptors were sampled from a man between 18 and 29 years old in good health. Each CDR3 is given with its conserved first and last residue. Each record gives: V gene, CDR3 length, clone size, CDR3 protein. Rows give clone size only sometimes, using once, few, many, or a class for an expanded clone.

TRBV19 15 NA CASSTEWSRNTEAFF
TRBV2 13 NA CASSGRTNQPQHF
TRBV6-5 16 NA CASSYSGSGLGSPLHF
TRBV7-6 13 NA CASSSQGFDEQYF
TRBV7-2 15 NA CASSLGSQMNQPQHF
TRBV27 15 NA CASSFRSPVTDTQYF
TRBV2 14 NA CASSDNRFVQPLHF
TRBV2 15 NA CASENPGQAIYEQYF
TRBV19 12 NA CASSLWGDTQYF
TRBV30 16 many CAWRAGQAMSNTEAFF
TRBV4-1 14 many CASRKTGIGNTIYF
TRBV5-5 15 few CASSLAGTGYTEAFF
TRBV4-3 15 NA CASSQELSQFGGYTF
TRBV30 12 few CAWIPGADTQYF
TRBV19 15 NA CASSIDGQGFRPQHF
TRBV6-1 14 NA CASTLQGAQETQYF
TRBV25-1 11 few CASSNEGAAFF
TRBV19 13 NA CASSISGFYGYTF
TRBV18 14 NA CASSPWDSPNEQYF
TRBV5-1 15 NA CASSLRASGNNEQFF
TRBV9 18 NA CASSEGLRGGFSSYEQYF
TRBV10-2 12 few CASTPGDYGYTF
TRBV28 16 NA CASSFHLEGRGEKLFF
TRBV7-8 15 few CASSPHPGQVYGYTF
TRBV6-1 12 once CASSEGFPTAFF
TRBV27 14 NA CASSSGMMDYEQYF
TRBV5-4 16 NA CASTQGGISNTGELFF
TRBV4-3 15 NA CASSQGEKKGSPLHF
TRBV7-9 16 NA CASSLGLATYQETQYF
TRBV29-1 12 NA CSVLLPQETQYF
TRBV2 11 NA CASSIDYEQYF
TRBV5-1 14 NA CASSLDTWGTEAFF
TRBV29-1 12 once CSARTVNYGYTF
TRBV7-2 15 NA CASSLGDRGSNEQFF
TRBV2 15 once CASSPNSPSTDTQYF
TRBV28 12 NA CASSLLDYGYTF
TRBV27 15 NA CASRLQAGIREKLFF
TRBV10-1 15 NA CASSASGQGTDEQFF
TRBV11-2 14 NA CASRALGRADGYTF
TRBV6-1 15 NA CASTRWGGNTGELFF
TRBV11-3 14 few CASSSQGQGDTQYF
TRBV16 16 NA CASSQSIPPTNEKLFF
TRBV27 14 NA CASSIGTGSYEQYF
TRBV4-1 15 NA CASSRPPAGGETQYF
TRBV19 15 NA CASSSLEARSYGYTF
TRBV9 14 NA CASSVLAGTDTQYF
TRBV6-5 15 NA CATTRQGAPGYGYTF
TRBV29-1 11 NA CSAEDTDTQYF
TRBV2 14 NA CASSEIGTGSGYTF
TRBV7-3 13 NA CASSLTAAPGQFF
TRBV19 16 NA CASSLPTVRLQETQYF
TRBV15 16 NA CATSRAGTSGRSEQFF
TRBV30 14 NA CAQSPGQGSYGYTF